This entry describes one T cell receptor beta chain. Its antigen is undetermined. The ends lost 3 bases at V and 3 bases at J; junction bases unmatched: 3. The CDR3 consists of 15 residues. Germline CDR1 KGHSH, CDR2 LQKENI. This entry belongs to a study of T cell responses to AZD1222 COVID-19 vaccine. Overall study findings and caveats: Breadth and depth of Spike-specific TCRs rose after two AZD1222 doses.

TCRdb's table, derived via immunoSEQ multiplex PCR, lists solely in-frame clones and lacks some. The sample shows about 95,000 clones, roughly 89% of them seen only once. The chain links TRBV18 to TRBJ2-2, with 8 bases fitting TRBD2. Sequences were derived from peripheral blood, sampled on day 0 of AZD1222 vaccination. The clonotype comes from an adult in good health. The chain's CDR3 is CASSPVTSDTGELFF. CDR3 in DNA: TGTGCCAGCTCACCTGTGACTAGCGACACCGGGGAGCTGTTTTTT.